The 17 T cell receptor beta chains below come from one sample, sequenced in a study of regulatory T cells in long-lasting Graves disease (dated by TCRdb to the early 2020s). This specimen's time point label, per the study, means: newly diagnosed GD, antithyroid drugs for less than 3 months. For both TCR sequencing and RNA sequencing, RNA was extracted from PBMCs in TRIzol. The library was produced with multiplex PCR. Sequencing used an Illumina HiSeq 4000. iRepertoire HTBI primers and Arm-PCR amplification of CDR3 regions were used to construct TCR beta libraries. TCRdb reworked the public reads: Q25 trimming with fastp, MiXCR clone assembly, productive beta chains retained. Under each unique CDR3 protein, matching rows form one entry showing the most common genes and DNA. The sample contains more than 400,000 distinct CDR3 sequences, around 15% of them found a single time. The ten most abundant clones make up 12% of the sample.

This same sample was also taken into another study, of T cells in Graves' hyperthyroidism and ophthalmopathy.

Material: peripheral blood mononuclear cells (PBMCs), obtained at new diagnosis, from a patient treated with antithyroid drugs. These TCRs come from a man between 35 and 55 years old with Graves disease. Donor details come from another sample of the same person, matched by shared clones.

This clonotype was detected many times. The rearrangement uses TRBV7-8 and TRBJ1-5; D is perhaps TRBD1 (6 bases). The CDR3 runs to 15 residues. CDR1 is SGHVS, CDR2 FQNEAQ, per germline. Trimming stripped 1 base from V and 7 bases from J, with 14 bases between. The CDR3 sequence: CASSLEGTGFQPQHF. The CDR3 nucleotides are TGTGCCAGCAGCTTAGAAGGAACAGGGTTCCAGCCCCAGCATTTT.

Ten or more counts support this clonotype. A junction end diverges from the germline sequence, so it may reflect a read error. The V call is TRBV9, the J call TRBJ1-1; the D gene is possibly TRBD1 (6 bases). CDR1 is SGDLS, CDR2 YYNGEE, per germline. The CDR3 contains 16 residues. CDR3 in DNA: TGTGCCAGCAGCGTAGGTACAGGGCGCAGTAACAGTGAAGCTTTCTTT. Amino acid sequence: CASSVGTGRSNSEAFF.

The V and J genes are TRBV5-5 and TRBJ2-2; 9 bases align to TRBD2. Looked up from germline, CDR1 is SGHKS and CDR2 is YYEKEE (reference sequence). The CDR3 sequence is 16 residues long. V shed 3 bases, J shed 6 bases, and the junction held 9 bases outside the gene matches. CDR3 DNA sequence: TGTGCCAGCAGCTATCCGGGACTAGCTCTTGCCGGGGAGCTGTTTTTT. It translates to CASSYPGLALAGELFF.

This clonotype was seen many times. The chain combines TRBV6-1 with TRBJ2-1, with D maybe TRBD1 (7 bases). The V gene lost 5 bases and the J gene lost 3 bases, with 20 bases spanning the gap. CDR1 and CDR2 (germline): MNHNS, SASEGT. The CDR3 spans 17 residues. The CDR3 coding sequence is TGTGCCAGCAGTCCGGGGAGGACAGGCTTAAGCTACAATGAGCAGTTCTTC. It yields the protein CASSPGRTGLSYNEQFF.

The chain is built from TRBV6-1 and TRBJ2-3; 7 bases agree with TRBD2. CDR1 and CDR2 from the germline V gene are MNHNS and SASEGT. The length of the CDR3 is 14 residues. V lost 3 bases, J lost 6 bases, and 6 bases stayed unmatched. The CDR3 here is CASSERGGSDTQYF. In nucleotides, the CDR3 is TGTGCCAGCAGTGAGAGGGGCGGGAGCGATACGCAGTATTTT.

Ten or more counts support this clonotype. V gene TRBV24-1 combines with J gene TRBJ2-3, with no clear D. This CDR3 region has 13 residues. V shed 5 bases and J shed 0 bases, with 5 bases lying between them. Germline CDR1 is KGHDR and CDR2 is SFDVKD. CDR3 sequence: CATSGTSTDTQYF. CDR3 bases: TGTGCCACCAGTGGGACCAGCACAGATACGCAGTATTTT.

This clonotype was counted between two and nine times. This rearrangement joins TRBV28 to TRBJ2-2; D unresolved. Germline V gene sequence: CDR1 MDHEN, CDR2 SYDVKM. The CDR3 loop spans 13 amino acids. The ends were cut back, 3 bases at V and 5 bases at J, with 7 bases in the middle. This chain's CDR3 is CASSLRFTGELFF. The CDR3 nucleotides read TGTGCCAGCAGTTTGAGGTTTACCGGGGAGCTGTTTTTT. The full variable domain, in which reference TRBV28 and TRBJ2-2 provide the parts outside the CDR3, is DVKVTQSSRYLVKRTGEKVFLECVQDMDHENMFWYRQDPGLGLRLIYFSYDVKMKEKGDIPEGYSVSREKKERFSLILESASTNQTSMYLCASSLRFTGELFFGEGSRLTVL.

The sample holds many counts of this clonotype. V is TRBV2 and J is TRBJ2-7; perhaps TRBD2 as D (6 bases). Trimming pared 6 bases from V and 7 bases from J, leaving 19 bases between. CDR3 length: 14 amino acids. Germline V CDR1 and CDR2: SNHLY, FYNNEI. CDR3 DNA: TGTGCCAGCAGCTCGTTTGACGGTGGGAGGGAGCAGTACTTC. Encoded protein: CASSSFDGGREQYF.

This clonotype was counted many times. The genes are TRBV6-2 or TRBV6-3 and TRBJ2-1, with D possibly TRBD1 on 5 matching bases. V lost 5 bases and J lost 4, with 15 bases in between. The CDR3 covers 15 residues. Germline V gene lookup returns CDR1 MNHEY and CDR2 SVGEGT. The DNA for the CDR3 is TGTGCCAGCAGTGTTGGGAAGGGGCTATACAATGAGCAGTTCTTC. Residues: CASSVGKGLYNEQFF.

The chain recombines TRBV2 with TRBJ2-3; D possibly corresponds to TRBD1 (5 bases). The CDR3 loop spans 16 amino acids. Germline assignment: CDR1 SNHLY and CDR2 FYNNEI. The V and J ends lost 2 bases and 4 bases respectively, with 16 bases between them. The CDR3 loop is CASSERLGMGPDTQYF. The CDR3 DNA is TGTGCCAGCAGTGAACGATTGGGAATGGGGCCAGATACGCAGTATTTT.

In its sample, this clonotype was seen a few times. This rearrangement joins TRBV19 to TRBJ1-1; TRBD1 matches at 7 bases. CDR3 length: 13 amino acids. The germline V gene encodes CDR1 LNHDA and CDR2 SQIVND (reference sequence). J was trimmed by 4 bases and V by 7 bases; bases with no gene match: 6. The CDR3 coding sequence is TGTGCCAGTAAGAGGGGGCCGATCACTGAAGCTTTCTTT. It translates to CASKRGPITEAFF.

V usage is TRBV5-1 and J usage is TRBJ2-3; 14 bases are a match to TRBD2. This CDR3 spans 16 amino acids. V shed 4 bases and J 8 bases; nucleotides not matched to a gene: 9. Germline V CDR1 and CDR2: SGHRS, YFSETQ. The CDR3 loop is CASSPGLAGVLTTQYF. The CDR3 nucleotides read TGCGCCAGCAGCCCGGGACTAGCGGGAGTCCTGACTACGCAGTATTTT.

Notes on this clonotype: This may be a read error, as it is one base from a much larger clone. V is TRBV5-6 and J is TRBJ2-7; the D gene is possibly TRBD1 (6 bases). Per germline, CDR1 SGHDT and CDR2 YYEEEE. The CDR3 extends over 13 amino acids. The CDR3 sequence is CVSSSRGAYEQYF. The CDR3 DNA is TGTGTCAGCAGCTCCAGGGGTGCCTACGAGCAGTACTTC.

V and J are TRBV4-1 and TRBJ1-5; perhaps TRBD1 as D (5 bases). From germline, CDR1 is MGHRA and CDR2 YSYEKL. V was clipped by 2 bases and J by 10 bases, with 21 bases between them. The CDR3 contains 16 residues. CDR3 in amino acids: CASSQPRDGKKTPQHF. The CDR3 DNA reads TGCGCCAGCAGCCAACCCAGGGATGGGAAGAAGACACCCCAGCATTTT.

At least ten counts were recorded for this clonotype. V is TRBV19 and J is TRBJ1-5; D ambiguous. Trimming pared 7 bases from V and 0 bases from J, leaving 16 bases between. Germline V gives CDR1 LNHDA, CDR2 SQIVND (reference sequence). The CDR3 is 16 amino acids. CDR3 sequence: CASKREGGNSNQPQHF. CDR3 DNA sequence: TGTGCCAGTAAAAGGGAAGGAGGGAATAGCAATCAGCCCCAGCATTTT.

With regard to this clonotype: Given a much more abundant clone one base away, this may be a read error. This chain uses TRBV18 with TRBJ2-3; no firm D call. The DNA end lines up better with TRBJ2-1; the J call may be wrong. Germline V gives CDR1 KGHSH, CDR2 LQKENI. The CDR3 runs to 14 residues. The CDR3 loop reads CASSRDIRGETQFF. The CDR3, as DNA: TGTGCCAGCTCACGTGACATAAGAGGCGAGACCCAGTTCTTC.

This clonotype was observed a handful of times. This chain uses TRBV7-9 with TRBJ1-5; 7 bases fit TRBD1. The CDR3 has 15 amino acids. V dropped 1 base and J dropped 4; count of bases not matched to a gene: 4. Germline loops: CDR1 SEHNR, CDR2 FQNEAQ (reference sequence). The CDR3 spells CASSLGDRANQPQHF. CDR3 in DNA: TGTGCCAGCAGCTTAGGTGACAGGGCTAATCAGCCCCAGCATTTT.